The rows below give T cell receptor beta chains drawn from one sample of a study of control samples from healthy donors and cancer patients. Profiling relied on immunoSEQ multiplex PCR, and the TCRdb table lists in-frame clones only, not all of them. The sample includes 130,000 or so clones, around nine tenths seen only once; the top ten take around 10%. The sample was blood. The receptors stem from a man aged 25 to 40 in good health. Both conserved end residues are trimmed from each CDR3.

>TRBJ1-5|TRBV7-2
ASSLAAGIFSNQPQH
>TRBJ1-5|TRBV4-1
ASSLFTAGTGGHQPQH
>TRBJ2-3|TRBV9
ASSVALYTSGEGDTQY
>TRBJ1-2|TRBV12-5
ASGLTAYGYT
>TRBJ1-2|TRBV6-2/TRBV6-3
ASSWGQGANYGYT
>TRBJ2-5|TRBV7-2
ASSLGTQSETQY
>TRBJ1-2|TRBV5-1
ASSLSFGGPFGYT
>TRBJ2-2|TRBV30
AWLQTSGGPGTGELF
>TRBJ1-2|TRBV7-2
ASSLGGQRGTYGYT
>TRBJ1-2|TRBV25-1
ASSEITLGYT
>TRBJ1-1|TRBV6-5
ASRPGQDGNTEAF
>TRBJ2-1|TRBV4-1
ASSLYSGTGESEQF
>TRBJ1-2|TRBV27
ASSVQGANYGYT
>TRBJ1-6|TRBV7-2
ASSGFQGNSPLH
>TRBJ2-5|TRBV3-1/TRBV3-2
ASSQAYPGLETQY
>TRBJ1-3|TRBV6-1
ASSESGNTIY
>TRBJ2-7|TRBV18
ASSYTGGVSGYEQY
>TRBJ1-6|TRBV5-1
ASSLMSLTGYNSPLH
>TRBJ2-3|TRBV11-1
ASSLEGSDTQY
>TRBJ1-3|TRBV29-1
SAKPDRAGNTIY
>TRBJ1-5|TRBV18
ASSPLPPQGDQPQH